The T cell receptor (beta chain) described here comes from a study of metastatic and nonmetastatic thyroid tumors. About the study: Comparative analysis of repertoires was undertaken across blood and tumor or nodule tissue obtained from malignant and benign thyroid patients.

The study, taken as a whole, reports: A significant increase in TCR beta diversity was reportedly seen in malignant thyroid tumors relative to benign nodules, in blood and tumor.

Before thyroid surgery, none of the patients had received any treatment. Per the authors' pipeline: CDR3 was compared across clinicopathological groups, and the resulting differences were used to build a distant-metastasis classifier for papillary thyroid cancer. TCRdb re-called the PCR reads via MiXCR. The V and J calls and clone size are TCRdb's, not the authors'. The repertoire holds about 21,000 clones, with around 40% as singletons. Trimming left V 1 base short and J 3 bases short, with 6 bases between. This CDR3 spans 13 amino acids. Germline V gives CDR1 LGHNA, CDR2 YNFKEQ. For this clone: The target antigen is unknown.

Sequences were obtained from tumor tissue. The genes are TRBV4-2 and TRBJ1-2; perhaps TRBD1 as D (5 bases). This sequence was found in a female donor with papillary thyroid cancer or a benign thyroid nodule (not recorded which). Some clones in this sample may be carry-over from other donors' samples. The CDR3 loop is CASSQAGYYGYTF. The CDR3, as DNA: TGTGCCAGCAGCCAAGCAGGGTACTATGGCTACACCTTC.